The clone carrying this TCR beta chain was observed at least ten times. Its antigen remains unidentified. The J segment lost 5 bases and the V segment lost 6 bases, leaving 23 bases of the junction unmatched. This CDR3 contains 20 residues. Germline CDR1 and CDR2: SQVTM and ANQGSEA. Starting material of roughly 550 ng total RNA yielded TCR beta cDNA via a constant-region primer. Investigators got TCR beta libraries out of three nested multiplex PCR rounds, done with slightly modified ARM-PCR. The two initial PCR rounds, about 9 cycles each, used TRBV1-TRBV30 forward and C-beta reverse primers. TCRdb re-called the multiplex PCR reads through MiXCR, storing one row per CDR3 protein. This table has nearly 200,000 distinct CDR3 sequences, about two thirds appearing once. This sample stems from a study of tumor-infiltrating lymphocytes in primary liver carcinoma. Broader study findings: Tumor region pairs shared more overlap than did tumor-adjacent and tumor-blood pairs.

Alongside blood RNA obtained from unsorted whole blood, germline DNA was also extracted. Before surgery, about 4 milliliters of EDTA blood were taken. The sample comprised peripheral blood. The chain recombines TRBV29-1 with TRBJ2-2, with 11 nucleotides matching TRBD2. This receptor was taken from an older woman with primary liver carcinoma and hepatitis B virus infection. CDR3 sequence: CSVNRTRYSGRGGVTGELFF. CDR3 nucleotides: TGCAGCGTAAATCGGACGCGGTATAGCGGGAGGGGAGGGGTAACCGGGGAGCTGTTTTTT.